Each of the 6 T cell receptor beta chains below was sequenced from the same sample in a study of Ad26.COV2.S vaccination and SARS-CoV-2 variants. The protocol was immunoSEQ multiplex PCR, while the TCRdb copy is restricted to in-frame clones and leaves out a portion. Of over 400,000 clones in the sample, around 92% were seen once. Treatment in this sample: roughly 19 received Ad26.COV2.S at low or high dose, single or two shots; several received placebo; per-sample allocation not given. At day 63 after the first vaccine or placebo injection, samples were drawn. The sequencing here drew on peripheral blood, taken in a trial of Ad26.COV2.S vaccine versus placebo. The receptors stem from a person between 18 and 59 years old who received the Ad26.COV2.S COVID-19 vaccine or a placebo.

V usage is TRBV9 and J usage is TRBJ2-2; D remains ambiguous. Looked up from germline, CDR1 is SGDLS and CDR2 is YYNGEE. This CDR3 has 16 amino acids. The germline V and J ends were trimmed by 0 bases and 5 bases, with 14 bases remaining between them. The CDR3 sequence: CASSVDPTERTGELFF. The CDR3 DNA reads TGTGCCAGCAGCGTAGACCCTACAGAAAGGACCGGGGAGCTGTTTTTT.

The rearrangement joins TRBV12-3 or TRBV12-4 to TRBJ2-1; the match to TRBD1 covers 8 bases. There are 12 residues in the CDR3. Trimming took 5 bases from V and 10 from J; bases not matched to a gene: 4. CDR3 sequence: CASSLTGGEQFF. CDR3 nucleotide sequence: TGTGCCAGCAGTCTTACAGGGGGGGAGCAGTTCTTC.

This chain links TRBV3-1 (or the pseudogene TRBV3-2) with TRBJ2-7; D remains ambiguous. Between the trimmed V and J ends, which lost 4 bases and 2 bases, there was a span of 15 bases. Germline loops: CDR1 LGHDT, CDR2 YNNKEL (reference sequence). The CDR3 runs 15 residues. CDR3 DNA: TGTGCCAGCAGCCGACGCAATAGTCCACCCTACGAGCAGTACTTC. Its protein product is CASSRRNSPPYEQYF.

V and J are TRBV12-3 or TRBV12-4 and TRBJ2-7; D possibly corresponds to TRBD1 (5 bases). This CDR3 has 12 residues. Trimming removed 8 bases from V and 3 bases from J, with 11 bases in between. The CDR3 region is CASATGIYEQYF. The CDR3 DNA reads TGTGCCAGCGCCACAGGAATCTACGAGCAGTACTTC.

This clone was recorded once. This chain joins TRBV4-3 and TRBJ1-1, with D tentatively TRBD1 (5 bases). The V end was cut by 3 bases, the J end by 7 bases, with 18 bases between. CDR1 LGHNA and CDR2 YSLEER come from the germline V gene. The CDR3 spans 15 residues. CDR3 in amino acids: CASSQDAGLWVEAFF. CDR3 in DNA: TGCGCCAGCAGCCAGGATGCAGGGCTCTGGGTTGAAGCTTTCTTT.

The gene calls are TRBV10-1 and TRBJ1-1; maybe TRBD1 (5 bases). Germline assignment: CDR1 WNHNN and CDR2 SYGVQD (reference sequence). V lost 5 bases and J lost 11, with 12 bases in between. CDR3 length: 11 amino acids. CDR3 loop: CASSTGGMAFF. The CDR3 nucleotides are TGCGCCAGCAGTACCGGGGGTATGGCTTTCTTT.